Each of the 20 T cell receptor beta chains below was sequenced from the same sample in a study of CD4+ T cells in melanoma. Generated by immunoSEQ multiplex PCR, the TCRdb table keeps only in-frame clones and is missing some. The sample shows 110,000 to 150,000 clones, about nine tenths of them seen only once. These receptors were taken from a human donor with melanoma.

This clone came up a few times. The chain links TRBV5-4 to TRBJ2-1; D not certain. V lost 4 bases to trimming and J lost 0 bases, with 8 bases between them. Germline CDR1 and CDR2: SGHNT and YYREEE (reference sequence). CDR3 length: 14 residues. CDR3 amino acids: CASSKPSSYNEQFF. DNA of the CDR3: TGTGCCAGCAGCAAACCGAGCTCCTACAATGAGCAGTTCTTC.

The chain carries TRBV2 and TRBJ1-6; maybe TRBD1 (6 bases). Germline CDR1 reads SNHLY; CDR2 reads FYNNEI. Trimming stripped 11 bases from V and 6 bases from J, with 14 bases between. The CDR3 runs 13 residues. The CDR3 DNA follows: TGTGCCGGTAGGGGGGGTGGTAATTCACCCCTCCACTTT. This codes for CAGRGGGNSPLHF.

V and J are TRBV2 and TRBJ1-6; possible D gene TRBD1, 6 bases. Looked up from germline, CDR1 is SNHLY and CDR2 is FYNNEI. The CDR3 sequence is 15 residues long. Trimming took 7 bases from V and 10 from J, leaving 20 bases between them. CDR3 sequence (DNA): TGTGCCAGCAACCCACGGGGGGGCGATGGGTCACCCCTCCACTTT. It encodes CASNPRGGDGSPLHF.

This sequence joins TRBV5-4 and TRBJ1-1; weak D call: TRBD1 (5 bases). The CDR3 covers 12 residues. Germline CDR1 SGHNT, CDR2 YYREEE (reference sequence). V dropped 3 bases and J dropped 10 bases, with 13 bases sitting between them. This CDR3 is CASSSVDGGAFF. In nucleotides, the CDR3 is TGTGCCAGCAGCTCTGTTGACGGGGGAGCTTTCTTT.

The J gene is TRBJ2-5, the V gene TRBV5-1; no reliable D call. Trimming shortened V by 4 bases and J by 5 bases, and 12 bases separated the two germline ends. The CDR3 runs to 13 residues. Germline CDR1 is SGHRS and CDR2 is YFSETQ. The CDR3 sequence is CASSAVPEETQYF. CDR3 coding DNA: TGCGCCAGCAGCGCGGTTCCAGAGGAGACCCAGTACTTC.

The chain joins TRBV7-7 to TRBJ2-1; 7 bases fit TRBD2. This CDR3 spans 13 amino acids. The germline gives CDR1 SSHAT, CDR2 FNYEAQ (reference sequence). Losses at the gene ends were 5 bases for V and 10 bases for J; bases not matched to a gene: 8. CDR3 sequence: CASSPMGGKEQFF. Written as DNA, the CDR3 is TGTGCCAGCAGCCCAATGGGGGGGAAGGAGCAGTTCTTC.

The chain links TRBV5-1 to TRBJ1-2; a possible D gene is TRBD1 (6 bases). V lost 0 bases to trimming and J lost 6 bases, with 9 bases between them. The length of the CDR3 is 13 residues. Germline lookup yields CDR1 SGHRS and CDR2 YFSETQ. The CDR3 nucleotides are TGCGCCAGCAGCTTGGCAGGGGCGGATGGCTACACCTTC. Protein sequence: CASSLAGADGYTF.

This sequence joins TRBV27 and TRBJ2-3, with D possibly matching TRBD1 (6 bases). The CDR3 is 15 amino acids. Trimming took 3 bases from V and 2 from J, leaving 12 bases between them. Per germline, CDR1 MNHEY and CDR2 SMNVEV (reference sequence). The CDR3 loop is CASSLGRGYTDTQYF. CDR3 sequence (DNA): TGTGCCAGCAGTTTGGGCAGGGGCTACACAGATACGCAGTATTTT.

The CDR3 DNA reads TGTGCCAGCAGCTTAGTAGTTATCACCGGGACAGGGAGCACAGATACGCAGTATTTT. Its protein product is CASSLVVITGTGSTDTQYF. The chain recombines TRBV7-9 with TRBJ2-3; 9 bases line up with TRBD1. Germline V gene lookup returns CDR1 SEHNR and CDR2 FQNEAQ (reference sequence). The ends lost 1 base at V and 0 bases at J; junction bases unmatched: 11. This CDR3 contains 19 residues.

This clone was seen only once. The chain uses TRBV7-2 and TRBJ2-3; 9 bases map to TRBD2. The ends lost 3 bases at V and 6 bases at J; junction bases unmatched: 13. Germline CDR1 reads SGHTA; CDR2 reads FQGNSA. The CDR3 runs to 17 residues. CDR3 nucleotides: TGTGCCAGCAGCTTGGGTTCTGTGGCGGGGGGGCGGGATACGCAGTATTTT. The encoded protein is CASSLGSVAGGRDTQYF.

This clone was found a few times. J is TRBJ1-6 and V is TRBV2; D is perhaps TRBD1 (5 bases). Looked up from germline, CDR1 is SNHLY and CDR2 is FYNNEI. The ends were cut back, 10 bases at V and 7 bases at J, with 14 bases in the middle. The CDR3 length is 13 residues. CDR3 residues: CAMQTERNSPLHF. CDR3 DNA sequence: TGTGCCATGCAGACAGAGCGGAATTCACCCCTCCACTTT.

The V and J genes are TRBV5-4 and TRBJ2-7; no reliable D call. CDR3 length equals 13 residues. Germline CDR1 is SGHNT and CDR2 is YYREEE (reference sequence). Trimming pared 0 bases from V and 7 bases from J, leaving 11 bases between. The CDR3 is CASSLVDLREQYF. CDR3 nucleotide sequence: TGTGCCAGCAGCTTGGTTGACCTCCGGGAGCAGTACTTC.

The chain links TRBV6-5 to TRBJ1-1, with D hard to call. The CDR3 totals 14 residues. Trimming cost V 4 bases and J 0 bases, with 9 bases left between them. The germline V gene has CDR1 MNHEY and CDR2 SVGAGI. The CDR3 DNA is TGTGCCAGCAGTTTGAAACCACTGAACACTGAAGCTTTCTTT. It codes for CASSLKPLNTEAFF.

V usage is TRBV5-1 and J usage is TRBJ2-3, with 8 positions matching TRBD1. With V trimmed by 0 bases and J by 8 bases, 5 bases remained unmatched. CDR3 length: 14 amino acids. Per germline, CDR1 SGHRS and CDR2 YFSETQ. The CDR3 here is CASSLEQGAGTQYF. CDR3 DNA sequence: TGCGCCAGCAGCTTGGAGCAGGGGGCAGGTACGCAGTATTTT.

This chain uses TRBV18 with TRBJ1-6; no reliable D call. The ends were cut back, 4 bases at V and 7 bases at J, with 8 bases in the middle. Germline CDR1 reads KGHSH; CDR2 reads LQKENI. This CDR3 is 13 amino acids long. CDR3 nucleotides: TGTGCCAGCTCACAGGAGACAAATTCACCCCTCCACTTT. Its protein is CASSQETNSPLHF.

This sequence joins TRBV10-2 and TRBJ2-7; TRBD2 matches at 10 bases. CDR1 WSHSY and CDR2 SAAADI come from the germline V gene. The CDR3 extends over 14 amino acids. J was trimmed by 4 bases and V by 4 bases; bases with no gene match: 4. CDR3: CASSVTSGVYEQYF. CDR3 DNA: TGCGCCAGCAGTGTTACTAGCGGGGTGTACGAGCAGTACTTC.

The V and J genes are TRBV2 and TRBJ2-5; 13 bases are shared with TRBD2. This CDR3 is 15 amino acids long. The germline V gene encodes CDR1 SNHLY and CDR2 FYNNEI. The ends lost 3 bases at V and 5 bases at J; junction bases unmatched: 3. CDR3 loop: CASSDGLAGVETQYF. The CDR3, as DNA: TGTGCCAGCAGTGACGGACTAGCGGGGGTGGAGACCCAGTACTTC.

The J gene is TRBJ1-2, the V gene TRBV11-3; D perhaps matches TRBD1 (5 bases). The germline gives CDR1 SGHNT, CDR2 YENEEA. The CDR3 consists of 15 residues. Trimming removed 5 bases from V and 4 bases from J, with 17 bases in between. CDR3 bases: TGTGCCAGCAGCCGATGGGGGTGCGCAAGCTATGGCTACACCTTC. Its protein product is CASSRWGCASYGYTF.

The chain carries TRBV5-1 and TRBJ2-3; D remains unclear. Per the germline V gene, CDR1 is SGHRS and CDR2 is YFSETQ. The CDR3 has 12 residues. Between the trimmed V and J ends, which lost 7 bases and 6 bases, there was a span of 12 bases. The CDR3, as DNA: TGCGCCAGCGCCGGGTACGGGGATACGCAGTATTTT. Protein product: CASAGYGDTQYF.

This chain links TRBV4-1 with TRBJ2-7; TRBD1 matches at 7 bases. The CDR3 runs 14 residues. Germline CDR1 and CDR2: MGHRA and YSYEKL. V lost 4 bases, J lost 6 bases, and 9 bases stayed unmatched. CDR3 loop: CASSRSDREIEQYF. DNA for the CDR3: TGCGCCAGCAGCCGTTCAGACAGGGAGATCGAGCAGTACTTC.